This T cell receptor (beta chain) was captured in a study of beta chain features in type 1 diabetes. Whole-study results and caveats: In every one of the four CD4+ subsets, TCRB CDR3s were moderately but significantly shorter in Type 1 diabetes patients.

Cell sorting via CD45RO/CCR7/CD25/CD127/CD95/CD27 was performed to obtain CD4+ naive, central memory, regulatory and stem cell-like memory cells. All of the isolated RNA was reverse transcribed, so expressed TCRB transcripts were sequenced. This table comes from immunoSEQ multiplex PCR, and its TCRdb copy is limited to in-frame clones, with some not included. The profile shows approximately 130,000 clones, 17% of them singletons. CDR3 length equals 10 residues. Trimming took 6 bases from V and 8 from J, leaving 8 bases between them. Germline V gives CDR1 DFQATT, CDR2 SNEGSKA (reference sequence). This clone was detected only a few times. The target antigen is unknown.

This clonotype was obtained from a man aged 18 to 35 with type 1 diabetes. This chain uses TRBV20-1 with TRBJ1-5; D is ambiguous. The sequencing input was central memory CD4+ T cells from blood. In nucleotides, the CDR3 is TGCAGTGCGGGGAAAAAGCCCCAGCATTTT. It is translated as CSAGKKPQHF.